The 13 T cell receptor beta chains listed next were all sequenced from one sample in a study of cytomegalovirus exposure and HLA in healthy donors. With 60 Vbeta and 13 Jbeta primers, the PCR was carried out. The protocol was immunoSEQ multiplex PCR, while the TCRdb copy is restricted to in-frame clones and leaves out a portion. The sample consists of fewer than 250,000 clones, roughly 80% of them appearing once. The sample comprised PBMCs. The receptors stem from a man aged 30-40 years in good health and CMV-seronegative.

V and J are TRBV7-8 and TRBJ2-7; 7 nucleotides agree with TRBD1. CDR1 and CDR2 (germline): SGHVS, FQNEAQ. Germline trimming cut 3 bases from V and 4 bases from J; bases unmatched to any gene: 3. The CDR3 sequence is 13 residues long. Here the CDR3 reads CASSFYRGYEQYF. The CDR3 bases are TGTGCCAGCAGCTTCTACAGGGGTTACGAGCAGTACTTC.

The chain links TRBV19 to TRBJ1-5, with TRBD1 matching 8 bases. The CDR3 spans 14 residues. V gave up 8 bases and J gave up 2 bases; unmatched junction bases: 5. The germline gives CDR1 LNHDA, CDR2 SQIVND (reference sequence). CDR3 region: CASGTTGGNQPQHF. In DNA form, the CDR3 reads TGTGCCAGTGGGACGACAGGGGGCAATCAGCCCCAGCATTTT.

This chain uses TRBV15 with TRBJ2-2; no firm D call. The CDR3 is made up of 13 amino acids. Germline CDR1 is LNHNV and CDR2 is YYDKDF (reference sequence). V gave up 1 base and J gave up 7 bases, with 7 bases separating them. CDR3 in amino acids: CATSRVPSGELFF. Written as DNA, the CDR3 is TGTGCCACCAGCAGAGTCCCCAGCGGGGAGCTGTTTTTT.

This clone was detected only once. The chain is built from TRBV7-9 and TRBJ1-2; 8 bases line up with TRBD1. The CDR3 contains 17 residues. The trim removed 1 base at V and 0 bases at J, leaving 7 bases unmatched. Germline assignment: CDR1 SEHNR and CDR2 FQNEAQ (reference sequence). CDR3 in DNA: TGTGCCAGCAGCTTAGGATTTACAGGGGGAGCTAACTATGGCTACACCTTC. The encoded protein is CASSLGFTGGANYGYTF.

This chain uses TRBV4-1 with TRBJ1-1; TRBD1 is a possible D gene (5 bases). V was clipped by 1 base and J by 5 bases, with 14 bases between them. The CDR3 spans 15 residues. CDR1 MGHRA and CDR2 YSYEKL come from the germline V gene. CDR3 protein: CASSQAPRVGTEAFF. The CDR3 DNA follows: TGCGCCAGCAGCCAAGCCCCCAGGGTAGGGACTGAAGCTTTCTTT.

The rearrangement uses TRBV28 and TRBJ1-5; 8 nucleotides line up with TRBD1. V dropped 8 bases and J dropped 4; count of bases not matched to a gene: 10. Germline V gene sequence: CDR1 MDHEN, CDR2 SYDVKM. The CDR3 spans 15 residues. CDR3 sequence reads: CASLTSGQGNQPQHF. The CDR3 bases are TGTGCCAGCTTGACCTCTGGACAGGGAAATCAGCCCCAGCATTTT.

The chain employs TRBV15 and TRBJ2-2; tentatively, D is TRBD1 (5 bases). Germline lookup yields CDR1 LNHNV and CDR2 YYDKDF (reference sequence). V was pared by 1 base and J by 3 bases, with 12 bases between. CDR3 size: 16 residues. The CDR3 DNA reads as TGTGCCACCAGCAGAGGAGGTAGCAGGGACACCGGGGAGCTGTTTTTT. It codes for CATSRGGSRDTGELFF.

The genes are TRBV5-6 and TRBJ1-2, with D unclear. Trimming took 2 bases from V and 2 from J, leaving 16 bases between them. CDR1 and CDR2 (germline): SGHDT, YYEEEE. This CDR3 is 16 amino acids long. This chain's CDR3 is CASSLAGQERNYGYTF. DNA for the CDR3: TGTGCCAGCAGCTTAGCTGGGCAGGAAAGGAACTATGGCTACACCTTC.

The chain has TRBV11-2 and TRBJ2-4, with D perhaps TRBD1 (6 bases). The CDR3 has 16 amino acids. Germline lookup yields CDR1 SGHAT and CDR2 FQNNGV. The V end was cut by 5 bases, the J end by 1 base, with 15 bases between. The CDR3 is CASSPRTVEAKNIQYF. Written as DNA, the CDR3 is TGTGCCAGCAGCCCGCGGACAGTCGAGGCCAAAAACATTCAGTACTTC.

This chain joins TRBV2 and TRBJ2-1; 11 positions agree with TRBD2. Germline CDR1 is SNHLY and CDR2 is FYNNEI. The CDR3 extends over 16 amino acids. After removal of 5 bases from V and 3 bases from J, the junction contained 6 bases not matched to a gene. The CDR3 protein is CASSWGTSGFYNEQFF. The CDR3 bases are TGTGCCAGCAGTTGGGGGACTAGCGGTTTCTACAATGAGCAGTTCTTC.

The genes are TRBV5-4 and TRBJ1-6, with 10 positions matching TRBD1. V was clipped by 4 bases and J by 7 bases; unmatched bases: 5. The CDR3 is 15 amino acids. Germline V gives CDR1 SGHNT, CDR2 YYREEE (reference sequence). The CDR3 is CASSPSDRGNSPLHF. The CDR3, as DNA: TGTGCCAGCAGCCCCTCGGACAGGGGGAATTCACCCCTCCACTTT.

For the CDR3, the DNA is TGCGCCAGCAGCTCGGGACAGGGGGACACTGAAGCTTTCTTT. Its protein is CASSSGQGDTEAFF. This rearrangement joins TRBV5-1 to TRBJ1-1, with 11 bases identical to TRBD1. With V trimmed by 3 bases and J by 3 bases, 1 base remained unmatched. The CDR3 extends over 14 amino acids. Germline V gives CDR1 SGHRS, CDR2 YFSETQ.

This clone was found once. The chain has TRBV7-8 and TRBJ2-3, with 7 bases fitting TRBD2. Germline-derived CDR1 and CDR2 are SGHVS and FQNEAQ. This CDR3 has 18 amino acids. The J segment lost 0 bases and the V segment lost 4 bases, leaving 13 bases of the junction unmatched. CDR3 amino acids: CASSWPKDSGPSTDTQYF. The CDR3 nucleotides read TGTGCCAGCAGCTGGCCTAAAGATAGCGGGCCTAGCACAGATACGCAGTATTTT.